This is a list of T cell receptor beta chains from one sample in a study of cytomegalovirus exposure and HLA in healthy donors. Using immunoSEQ multiplex PCR, the repertoire was profiled, and TCRdb retains in-frame clones only, with some absent. Of under 200,000 clones in the sample, around 79% were seen once. Sequencing used PBMCs. These receptors were collected from a woman between 35 and 50 years old in good health and CMV-seronegative. Both conserved end residues are part of each CDR3. D genes are given only for firm matches.

CDR3 length | D gene | V gene | CDR3 protein
18 | TRBD1 | TRBV7-2 | CASSRGPGQGWLSYEQYF
17 | . | TRBV7-9 | CSSSYGRGPLRNQPQHF
16 | TRBD2 | TRBV5-4 | CASSFGSGGVFETQYF
15 | TRBD2 | TRBV7-3 | CASSLAGGSTDTQYF
16 | TRBD1 | TRBV19 | CASRKDRGASRTEAFF
16 | . | TRBV12-2 | CASRLAWQGDSYEQYF
18 | TRBD1 | TRBV7-9 | CASSPRDRGLTSGNTIYF
15 | . | TRBV5-1 | CASSLAPGTTYEQYF
15 | . | TRBV6-1 | CASIIGGTGVTEAFF
16 | TRBD1 | TRBV7-2 | CASSWADRGPLTEAFF
16 | TRBD2 | TRBV7-9 | CASSFVAGGPGNEQFF
15 | . | TRBV27 | CASSLKRGRDQPQHF
12 | . | TRBV19 | CASSVEGQTQYF
14 | . | TRBV12-5 | CASGLVPGRTEAFF
15 | . | TRBV5-4 | CASSPSRSSSYEQYF
14 | . | TRBV19 | CASSIKQGSDTQYF
14 | . | TRBV27 | CASSFERESYGYTF
15 | TRBD1 | TRBV5-1 | CASRGDRDSGETQYF
16 | . | TRBV7-6 | CASSFTRGRSYNEQFF
13 | . | TRBV4-1 | CASSQVKAGEAFF
12 | . | TRBV6-1 | CANGWGGYGYTF
13 | TRBD2 | TRBV18 | CASSPPGGDEQYF
17 | TRBD2 | TRBV27 | CASSSGLAGGPYNEQFF
16 | . | TRBV7-9 | CASSFGHLDSGNTIYF
14 | TRBD1 | TRBV6-1 | CASSADRVSYEQYF
14 | TRBD1 | TRBV6-5 | CASSRIDRGSEAFF
16 | . | TRBV18 | CASSPRTGLSGNTIYF
14 | . | TRBV6-5 | CASSYPGGNTEAFF
12 | . | TRBV2 | CASSDGPYEQYF
14 | TRBD2 | TRBV7-8 | CASSPWTSGETQYF
15 | . | TRBV19 | CASSIGTAGDQPQHF
15 | . | TRBV5-1 | CASSLTTELNTEAFF
14 | TRBD1 | TRBV6-1 | CASSGQQGYQPQHF
15 | TRBD1 | TRBV28 | CASSSAGTGIGIQYF
14 | TRBD1 | TRBV5-6 | CASSPGQVPYEQYF
14 | . | TRBV28 | CASSLRHTGNTIYF
15 | . | TRBV21-1 | CARAGDRGRDTEAFF
14 | TRBD2 | TRBV10-2 | CASRLSGGADTQYF
14 | . | TRBV5-7 | CASRVERQLDTQYF
13 | TRBD1 | TRBV19 | CASSGRGKNEQFF
12 | . | TRBV28 | CASNQQIYGYTF
13 | . | TRBV11-2 | CASSLQAIYEQYF
14 | . | TRBV5-1 | CASSLEQGYYIQYF
13 | . | TRBV2 | CASRFQANYGYTF